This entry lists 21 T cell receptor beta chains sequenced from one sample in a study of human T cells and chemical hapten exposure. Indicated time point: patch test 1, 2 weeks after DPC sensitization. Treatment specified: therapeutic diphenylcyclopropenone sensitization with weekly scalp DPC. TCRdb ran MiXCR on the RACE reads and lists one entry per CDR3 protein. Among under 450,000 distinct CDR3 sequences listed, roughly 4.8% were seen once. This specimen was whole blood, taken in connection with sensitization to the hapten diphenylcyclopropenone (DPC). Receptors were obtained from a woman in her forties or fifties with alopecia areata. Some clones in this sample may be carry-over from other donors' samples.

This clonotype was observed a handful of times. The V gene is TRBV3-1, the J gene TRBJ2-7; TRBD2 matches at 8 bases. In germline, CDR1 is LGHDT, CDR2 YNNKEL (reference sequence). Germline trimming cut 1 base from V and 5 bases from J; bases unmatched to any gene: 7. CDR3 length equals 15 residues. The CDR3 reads CASSQGIAGSHEQYF. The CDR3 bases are TGTGCCAGCAGCCAAGGTATAGCGGGATCACACGAGCAGTACTTC.

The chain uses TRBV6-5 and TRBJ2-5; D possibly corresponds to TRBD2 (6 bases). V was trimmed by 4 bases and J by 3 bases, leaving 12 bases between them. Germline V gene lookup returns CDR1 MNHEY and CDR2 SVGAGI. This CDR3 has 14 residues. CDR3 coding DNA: TGTGCCAGCAGTTCTGGGACTCCCAAAGAGACCCAGTACTTC. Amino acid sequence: CASSSGTPKETQYF.

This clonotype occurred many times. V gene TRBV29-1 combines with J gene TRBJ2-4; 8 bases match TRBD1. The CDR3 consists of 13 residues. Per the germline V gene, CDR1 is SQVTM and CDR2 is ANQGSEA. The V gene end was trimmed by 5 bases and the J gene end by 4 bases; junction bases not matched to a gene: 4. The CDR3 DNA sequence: TGCAGCGTTTCCGGACAGGGAAAAAACATTCAGTACTTC. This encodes CSVSGQGKNIQYF.

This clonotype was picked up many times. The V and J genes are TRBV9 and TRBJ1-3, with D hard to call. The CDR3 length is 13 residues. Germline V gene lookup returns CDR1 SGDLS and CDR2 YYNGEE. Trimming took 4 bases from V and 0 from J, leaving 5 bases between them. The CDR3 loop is CASSSGSGNTIYF. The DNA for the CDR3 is TGTGCCAGCAGCTCGGGCTCTGGAAACACCATATATTTT.

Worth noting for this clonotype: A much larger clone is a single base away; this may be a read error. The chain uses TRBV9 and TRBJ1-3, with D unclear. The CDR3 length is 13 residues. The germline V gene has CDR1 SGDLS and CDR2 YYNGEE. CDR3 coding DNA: TGTGCCAGCATCGTAGAAAGTTGGGACACCATATATTTT. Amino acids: CASIVESWDTIYF.

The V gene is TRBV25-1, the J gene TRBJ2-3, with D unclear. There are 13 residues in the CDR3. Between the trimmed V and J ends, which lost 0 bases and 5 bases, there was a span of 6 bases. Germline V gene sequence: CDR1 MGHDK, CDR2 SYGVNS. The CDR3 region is CASSEYSRDTQYF. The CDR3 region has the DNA TGTGCCAGCAGTGAATACTCCAGAGATACGCAGTATTTT.

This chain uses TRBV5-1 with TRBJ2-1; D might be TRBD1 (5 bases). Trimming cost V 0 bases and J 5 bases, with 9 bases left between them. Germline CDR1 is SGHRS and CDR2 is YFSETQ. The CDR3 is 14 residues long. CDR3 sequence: CASSLGGSDNEQFF. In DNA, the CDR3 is TGCGCCAGCAGCTTGGGGGGCTCGGACAATGAGCAGTTCTTC.

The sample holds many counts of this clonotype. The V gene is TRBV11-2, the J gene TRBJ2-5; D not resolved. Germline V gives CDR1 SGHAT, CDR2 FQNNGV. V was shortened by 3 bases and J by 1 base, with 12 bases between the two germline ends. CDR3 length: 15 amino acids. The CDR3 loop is CASSFSPQRQETQYF. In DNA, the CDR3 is TGTGCCAGCAGCTTTTCTCCCCAGCGCCAAGAGACCCAGTACTTC.

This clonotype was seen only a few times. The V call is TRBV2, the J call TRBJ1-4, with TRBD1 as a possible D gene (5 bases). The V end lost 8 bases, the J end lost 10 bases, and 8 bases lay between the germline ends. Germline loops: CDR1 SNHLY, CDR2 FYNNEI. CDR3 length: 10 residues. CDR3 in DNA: TGTGCCAGCGGGGGTAGAAAACTGTTTTTT. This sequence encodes CASGGRKLFF.

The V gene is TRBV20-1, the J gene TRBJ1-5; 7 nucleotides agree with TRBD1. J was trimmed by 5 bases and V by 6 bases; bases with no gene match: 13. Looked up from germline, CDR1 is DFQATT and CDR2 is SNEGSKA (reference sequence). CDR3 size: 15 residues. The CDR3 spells CSATPTGSNYQPQHF. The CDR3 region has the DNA TGCAGTGCCACCCCGACAGGGAGCAACTATCAGCCCCAGCATTTT.

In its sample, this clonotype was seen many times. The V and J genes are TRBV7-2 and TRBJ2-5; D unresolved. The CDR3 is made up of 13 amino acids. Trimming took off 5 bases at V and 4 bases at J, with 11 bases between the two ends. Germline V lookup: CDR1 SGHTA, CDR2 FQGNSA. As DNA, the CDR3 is TGTGCCAGCAGCGCCCGTACGCGAGAGACCCAGTACTTC. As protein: CASSARTRETQYF.

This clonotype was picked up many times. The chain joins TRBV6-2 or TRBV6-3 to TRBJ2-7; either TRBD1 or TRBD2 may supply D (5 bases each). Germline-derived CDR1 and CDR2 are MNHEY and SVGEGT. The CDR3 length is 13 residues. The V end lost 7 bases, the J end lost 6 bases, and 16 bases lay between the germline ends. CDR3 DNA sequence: TGTGCCAGCACCACGGGACCTCCCCCCGAGCAGTACTTC. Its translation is CASTTGPPPEQYF.

The chain's CDR3 is CASRRTGQGQFF. CDR3 bases: TGTGCCAGCAGGCGTACGGGACAGGGTCAGTTCTTC. V gene TRBV12-3 or TRBV12-4 combines with J gene TRBJ2-1; 9 bases are a match to TRBD1. The CDR3 is made up of 12 amino acids. Trimming at V came to 6 bases and at J to 13 bases, leaving 7 bases not matched to a gene.

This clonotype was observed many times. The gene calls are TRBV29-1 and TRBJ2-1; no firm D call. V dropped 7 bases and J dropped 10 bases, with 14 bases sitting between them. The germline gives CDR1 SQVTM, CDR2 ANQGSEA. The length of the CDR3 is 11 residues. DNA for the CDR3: TGCAGCGGAGTAGAGGTCTGGGAGCAGTTCTTC. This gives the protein CSGVEVWEQFF.

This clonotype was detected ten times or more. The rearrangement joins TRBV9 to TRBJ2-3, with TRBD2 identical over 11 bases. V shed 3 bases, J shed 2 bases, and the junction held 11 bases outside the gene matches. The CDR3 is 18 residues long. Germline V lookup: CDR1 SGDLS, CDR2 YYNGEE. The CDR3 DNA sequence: TGTGCCAGCAGCGCCTCTTCACTAGCGGGGGTACTCACAGATACGCAGTATTTT. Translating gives CASSASSLAGVLTDTQYF.

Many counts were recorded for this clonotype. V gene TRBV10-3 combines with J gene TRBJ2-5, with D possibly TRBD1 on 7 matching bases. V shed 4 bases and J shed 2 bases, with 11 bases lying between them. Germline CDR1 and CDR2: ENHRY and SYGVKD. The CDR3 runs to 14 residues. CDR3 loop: CAISGGDRQETQYF. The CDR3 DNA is TGTGCCATCAGTGGCGGGGACAGACAAGAGACCCAGTACTTC.

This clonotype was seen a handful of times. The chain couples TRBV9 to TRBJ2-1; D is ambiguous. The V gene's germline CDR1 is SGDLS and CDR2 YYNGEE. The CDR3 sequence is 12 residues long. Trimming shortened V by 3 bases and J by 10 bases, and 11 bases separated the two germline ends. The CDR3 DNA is TGTGCCAGCAGCGATGGGCCCCTGGAGCAGTTCTTC. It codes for CASSDGPLEQFF.

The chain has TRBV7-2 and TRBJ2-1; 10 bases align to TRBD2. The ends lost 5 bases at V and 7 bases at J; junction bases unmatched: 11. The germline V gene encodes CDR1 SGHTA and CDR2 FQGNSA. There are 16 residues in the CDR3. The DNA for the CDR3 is TGTGCCAGCAGCCCGGCCGGACTAGCGGCACGGAATGAGCAGTTCTTC. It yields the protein CASSPAGLAARNEQFF.

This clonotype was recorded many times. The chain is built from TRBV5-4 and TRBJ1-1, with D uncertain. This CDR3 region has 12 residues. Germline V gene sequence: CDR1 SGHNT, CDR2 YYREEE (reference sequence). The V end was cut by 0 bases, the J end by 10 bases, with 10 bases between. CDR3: CASSLAPQPAFF. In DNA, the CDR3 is TGTGCCAGCAGCTTGGCCCCACAGCCAGCTTTCTTT.

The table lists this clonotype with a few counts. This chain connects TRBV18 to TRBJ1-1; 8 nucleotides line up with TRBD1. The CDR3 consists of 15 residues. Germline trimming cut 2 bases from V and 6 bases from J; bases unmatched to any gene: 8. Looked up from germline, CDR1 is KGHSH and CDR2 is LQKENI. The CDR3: CASSPATGVVAEAFF. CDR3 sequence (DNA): TGTGCCAGCTCACCAGCGACAGGGGTAGTCGCTGAAGCTTTCTTT.

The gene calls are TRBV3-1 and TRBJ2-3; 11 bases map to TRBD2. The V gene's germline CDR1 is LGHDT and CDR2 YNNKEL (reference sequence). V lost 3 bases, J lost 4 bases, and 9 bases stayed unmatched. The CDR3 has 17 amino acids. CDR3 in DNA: TGTGCCAGCAGCCACCTATATAGCGGGGGGGCCTCAGATACGCAGTATTTT. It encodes CASSHLYSGGASDTQYF.